Listed below are T cell receptor beta chains from one sample, sequenced in a study of response to subunit inactivated influenza vaccine. TCRdb processed the RT-PCR reads anew with MiXCR; each CDR3 protein has one entry. The sample gives 710,000 or so distinct CDR3 sequences, about 15% of which show up once; approximately 10% is in the top ten. Sequenced here: PBMCs from blood, sampled about 11 days after vaccination. All receptors come from a man aged 50-59 years who received an inactivated influenza vaccine. The CDR3 runs from the conserved cysteine through the conserved F or W. The D gene is left open where the match is weak. Where a row states a size, it is once, few, many or the class of an expanded clone; other rows omit it.

v_call	j_call	d_call	clone_size	cdr3_aa	cdr3_nt
TRBV5-1	TRBJ2-1	NA	few	CASKDPAASDEQFF	TGCGCCAGCAAAGATCCCGCAGCATCAGATGAGCAGTTCTTC
TRBV11-2	TRBJ1-6	TRBD1	few	CASSLGQGAYHLHF	TGTGCCAGCAGCTTAGGGCAGGGGGCGTATCACCTCCACTTT
TRBV28	TRBJ1-2	NA	few	CASRSYYGYTF	TGTGCCAGCAGGAGCTACTATGGCTACACCTTC
TRBV7-9	TRBJ2-7	TRBD1	NA	CATSNRGYEQYF	TGTGCCACAAGCAACAGGGGCTACGAGCAGTACTTC
TRBV18	TRBJ1-5	NA	NA	CASSQIGSSNQPQHF	TGTGCCAGCTCACAGATAGGGAGTTCGAATCAGCCCCAGCATTTT
TRBV12-3/TRBV12-4	TRBJ2-3	TRBD1	NA	CASRIGTGVDTQYF	TGTGCCAGCAGGATCGGGACAGGGGTCGATACGCAGTATTTT
TRBV18	TRBJ1-1	NA	few	CASSSPFAAEAFF	TGTGCCAGCTCATCCCCCTTTGCCGCTGAAGCTTTCTTT
TRBV7-2	TRBJ2-1	NA	NA	CASRAGQKHNEQFF	TGTGCCAGCAGGGCAGGACAGAAACACAATGAGCAGTTCTTC
TRBV7-2	TRBJ2-1	TRBD2	NA	CASSLGLAGGIFYNEQFF	TGTGCCAGCAGCTTAGGGCTAGCGGGGGGAATTTTCTACAATGAGCAGTTCTTC
TRBV4-3	TRBJ1-2	NA	NA	CASSQEAGANYGYTF	TGCGCCAGCAGCCAAGAGGCAGGAGCTAACTATGGCTACACCTTC
TRBV18	TRBJ2-5	NA	NA	CASSPLGMETQYF	TGTGCCAGCTCCCCCCTCGGGATGGAGACCCAGTACTTC
TRBV7-4	TRBJ2-5	NA	NA	CASSPFQFLQETQYF	TGTGCCAGCAGCCCTTTTCAATTCCTTCAAGAGACCCAGTACTTC
TRBV7-2	TRBJ2-7	TRBD2	few	CASSVTGLANLHEQYF	TGTGCCAGCAGCGTTACAGGACTAGCGAATCTCCACGAGCAGTACTTC
TRBV6-5	TRBJ2-1	TRBD2	NA	CASSYGLPLAGGHNEQFF	TGTGCCAGCAGTTACGGGCTTCCACTAGCGGGGGGACACAATGAGCAGTTCTTC